This T cell receptor (beta chain) was profiled in a study of shared clonotypes between healthy human individuals. CD8 memory merged CD45RO+ with CCR7-negative CD45RA+ TemRA cells. The V and J ends lost 4 bases and 5 bases, in that order; junction bases with no gene match: 16. This CDR3 is built from 17 residues. Per germline, CDR1 SGHDT and CDR2 YYEEEE. In the case of this clone: The antigen is undetermined.

Original methodology: ImmunoSEQ yielded junction-only sequences lacking quality scores, so filtering differed. The protocol was immunoSEQ multiplex PCR, while the TCRdb copy is restricted to in-frame clones and leaves out a portion. V and J calls and clone size are those listed in that table; D and trimming were worked out from the DNA. The data show around 95,000 clones, with under 80% seen just once and about 48% held by the top ten. Findings and caveats of the study: An expected dependence of interdonor clonotype sharing on sequencing depth was noted. Incomplete sequencing of sorted subsets was indicated by rarefaction despite large depth.

V usage is TRBV5-6 and J usage is TRBJ2-7; 9 positions match TRBD2. The sequencing input was memory CD8+ T cells sorted from blood. Noted subset: CD45RO+ cells pooled with CCR7-negative TemRA cells. This TCR derives from a man younger than 40 in good health. The CDR3: CASSPTGPGTSIHEQYF. The DNA of the CDR3 is TGTGCCAGCAGCCCGACGGGACCCGGGACTAGCATCCACGAGCAGTACTTC.